The 5 T cell receptor beta chains reported below all come from one sample, sequenced in a study of blood T cell repertoires in COVID-19. Clones were sequenced by immunoSEQ multiplex PCR, and TCRdb holds only the in-frame ones, with some missing. Here the sample spans around 260,000 clones, around 80% being singletons. The specimen sequenced was PBMCs or T cells enriched from blood (not recorded which). These receptors were collected from a man aged 25-45 years with acute COVID-19.

This clone was counted between two and nine times. This chain joins TRBV30 and TRBJ1-4; a weak D match, TRBD1 (5 bases). This CDR3 is built from 14 residues. Germline loops: CDR1 GTSNPN, CDR2 SVGIG (reference sequence). Trimming stripped 2 bases from V and 4 bases from J, with 11 bases between. Here the CDR3 reads CAWSRGSNNEKLFF. CDR3 nucleotides: TGTGCCTGGAGTAGGGGCAGCAATAATGAAAAACTGTTTTTT.

The gene calls are TRBV30 and TRBJ1-1; D unclear. V lost 0 bases and J lost 6, with 11 bases in between. Germline V lookup: CDR1 GTSNPN, CDR2 SVGIG (reference sequence). This CDR3 contains 13 residues. In DNA, the CDR3 is TGTGCCTGGAGTGTACTAGTGTCCCCTGAAGCTTTCTTT. Its translation is CAWSVLVSPEAFF.

V usage is TRBV7-2 and J usage is TRBJ2-2; no definite D call. There are 12 residues in the CDR3. V was clipped by 5 bases and J by 7 bases, with 8 bases between them. In germline, CDR1 is SGHTA, CDR2 FQGNSA. The CDR3 DNA reads as TGTGCCAGCAGCCTGACACGCGGGGAGCTGTTTTTT. Its protein product is CASSLTRGELFF.

This clone has only a few counts. This rearrangement joins TRBV30 to TRBJ2-5, with a weak D call TRBD2 (5 bases). Trimming removed 4 bases from V and 3 bases from J, with 9 bases in between. The CDR3 totals 12 residues. From germline, CDR1 is GTSNPN and CDR2 SVGIG (reference sequence). CDR3 sequence reads: CAWIGLEETQYF. CDR3 DNA: TGTGCCTGGATAGGACTTGAAGAGACCCAGTACTTC.

CDR3 sequence: CASTEQGTFGSPLHF. CDR3 nucleotides: TGTGCCAGCACAGAACAAGGGACATTCGGTTCACCCCTCCACTTT. The gene calls are TRBV6-5 and TRBJ1-6; the D gene is possibly TRBD1 (6 bases). The CDR3 covers 15 residues. Trimming stripped 7 bases from V and 9 bases from J, with 19 bases between. Germline V gene lookup returns CDR1 MNHEY and CDR2 SVGAGI.